The following is a TCR beta chain sequence with its context. Clones were read by immunoSEQ multiplex PCR, and TCRdb kept only the in-frame ones, dropping some. The sample holds some 300,000 clones, around 90% seen once. This entry is derived from a study of blood T cell repertoires in COVID-19. J was trimmed by 4 bases and V by 1 base; bases with no gene match: 5. The length of the CDR3 is 16 residues. Germline CDR1 is LNHDA and CDR2 is SQIVND (reference sequence). This receptor was taken from a woman in her forties or fifties with COVID-19, enrolled during active disease. The sample was peripheral blood. The chain carries TRBV19 and TRBJ1-1, with 11 bases identical to TRBD1. CDR3 protein: CASSIGPGTGGTEAFF. Here the CDR3 DNA reads TGTGCCAGTAGTATAGGGCCCGGGACAGGGGGCACTGAAGCTTTCTTT.